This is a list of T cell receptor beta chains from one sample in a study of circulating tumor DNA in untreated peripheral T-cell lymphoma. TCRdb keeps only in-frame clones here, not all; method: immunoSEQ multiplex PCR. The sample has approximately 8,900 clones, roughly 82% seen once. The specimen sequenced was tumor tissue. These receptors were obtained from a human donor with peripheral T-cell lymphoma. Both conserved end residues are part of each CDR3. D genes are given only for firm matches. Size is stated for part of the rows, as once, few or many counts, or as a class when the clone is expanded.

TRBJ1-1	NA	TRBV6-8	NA	TGTGCCAGCAGGAGGGAGTCCATGAACACTGAAGCTTTCTTT	CASRRESMNTEAFF
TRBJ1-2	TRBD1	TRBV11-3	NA	TGTGCCAGCAGCTTAGGAAGACCGGGACAGGGTGGCGGCTACACCTTC	CASSLGRPGQGGGYTF
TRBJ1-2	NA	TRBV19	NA	TGTGCCAGTAGTCGTGACACTCTCTATGGCTACACCTTC	CASSRDTLYGYTF
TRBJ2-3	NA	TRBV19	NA	TGTGCCAGTAGTATCTTGGCTAGCGAAGGAGATACGCAGTATTTT	CASSILASEGDTQYF
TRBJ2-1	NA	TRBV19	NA	TGTGCCAGTAGTCCCCGCCTCCGTGAATACAATGAGCAGTTCTTC	CASSPRLREYNEQFF
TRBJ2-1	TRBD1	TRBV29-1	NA	TGCAGCGTTTTACAGGGGAGCTCCTACAATGAGCAGTTCTTC	CSVLQGSSYNEQFF
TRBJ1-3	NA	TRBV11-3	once	TGTGCCAGCAGCCTCGGGGTAGGGAAGGTCTCTGGAAACACCATATATTTT	CASSLGVGKVSGNTIYF
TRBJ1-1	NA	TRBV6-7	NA	TGTGCCAGCAGTTTGGGGCCTGAAGCTTTCTTT	CASSLGPEAFF
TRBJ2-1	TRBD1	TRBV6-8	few	TGTGCCAGCAGCCGACAGGGTGGCTACAATGAGCAGTTCTTC	CASSRQGGYNEQFF
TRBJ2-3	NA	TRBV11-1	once	TGTGCCAGCAGCTTGGAGCCCCACACAGATACGCAGTATTTT	CASSLEPHTDTQYF
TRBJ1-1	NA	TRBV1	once	TGCGCCAGCAGCCAAGCGGGACAGGGTGAAGTGGGAACTGAAGCTTTCTTT	CASSQAGQGEVGTEAFF
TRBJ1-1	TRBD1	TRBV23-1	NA	TGCGCCAGCGGACAGGGAGCCTCCGGGTTCGCTGAAGCTTTCTTT	CASGQGASGFAEAFF
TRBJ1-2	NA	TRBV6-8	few	TGTGCCAGCAGTACTAGGGACGGAAGCTATGGCTACACCTTC	CASSTRDGSYGYTF
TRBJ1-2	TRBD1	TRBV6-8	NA	TGTGCCAGCAGTGTATCAACAGGGGCTAACTATGGCTACACCTTC	CASSVSTGANYGYTF
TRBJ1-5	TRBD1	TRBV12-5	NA	TGTGCTAGTGGTTTGGTACTAAGAGGGGACAGGGGACGAGCAGCGCCCCAGCATTTT	CASGLVLRGDRGRAAPQHF
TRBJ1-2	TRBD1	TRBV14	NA	TGTGCCAGCAGCCGCGACAGGGGCTATGGCTACACCTTC	CASSRDRGYGYTF
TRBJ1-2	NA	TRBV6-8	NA	TGTGCCAGCAGTTACTCGCCACAGCCAGGCGGCTATGGCTACACCTTC	CASSYSPQPGGYGYTF
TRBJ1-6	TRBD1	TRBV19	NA	TGTGCCAGTAGTACCCAGGGGGATTCACCCCTCCACTTT	CASSTQGDSPLHF
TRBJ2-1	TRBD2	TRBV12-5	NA	TGTGCTAGTGGTTTAACGACTAGCGGGACCACGGATGAGCAGTTCTTC	CASGLTTSGTTDEQFF
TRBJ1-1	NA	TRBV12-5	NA	TGTGCTAGTGGTTTGGTACTTGGTATGGAAGTAGCTTTCTTT	CASGLVLGMEVAFF
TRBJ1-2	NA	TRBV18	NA	TGTGCCAGCTCACCAAGAGGGTCGCACAGTTTCTATGGCTACACCTTC	CASSPRGSHSFYGYTF
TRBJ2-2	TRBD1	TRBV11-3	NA	TGTGCCAGCAGCCTGGGACAGGGGAACACCGGGGAGCTGTTTTTT	CASSLGQGNTGELFF
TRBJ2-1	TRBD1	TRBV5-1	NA	TGCGCCAGCGGCCGACAGGGGGCGGACAATGAGCAGTTCTTC	CASGRQGADNEQFF
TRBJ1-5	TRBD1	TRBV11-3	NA	TGTGCCAGCAGCCAGGGGGCAGGGGAGGGTAGCAATCAGCCCCAGCATTTT	CASSQGAGEGSNQPQHF
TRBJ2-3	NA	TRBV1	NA	TGCGCCACCTGGGAACCTAGCACAGATACGCAGTATTTT	CATWEPSTDTQYF
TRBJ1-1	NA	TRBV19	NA	TGTGCCAGTAGTCCCCTAGGGGTCATGAACACTGAAGCTTTCTTT	CASSPLGVMNTEAFF
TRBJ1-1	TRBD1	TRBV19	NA	TGTGCCAGTACCATTGGGACAGGGGGTCTGAACACTGAAGCTTTCTTT	CASTIGTGGLNTEAFF
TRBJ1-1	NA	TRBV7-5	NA	TGTGCCAGCAGCTTAGTCCAGGGGAACGCTGAAGCTTTCTTT	CASSLVQGNAEAFF
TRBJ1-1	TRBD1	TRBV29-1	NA	TGCAGCGTTGAAGATCAAGGGACAGGGGGCACTGAAGCTTTCTTT	CSVEDQGTGGTEAFF
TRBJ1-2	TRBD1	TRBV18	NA	TGTGCCAGCTCACGGGACAGGTCCTATGGCTACACCTTC	CASSRDRSYGYTF
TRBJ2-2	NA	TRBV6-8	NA	TGTGCCAGCAACCGACAGCTCAACACCGGGGAGCTGTTTTTT	CASNRQLNTGELFF
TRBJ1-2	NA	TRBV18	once	TGTGCCAGCTCACCACCCGCCGGACAGAACTATGGCTACACCTTC	CASSPPAGQNYGYTF
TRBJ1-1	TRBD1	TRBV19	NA	TGTGCCAGTAGTGACAGACAGGGGACGGACACTGAAGCTTTCTTT	CASSDRQGTDTEAFF
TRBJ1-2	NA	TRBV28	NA	TGTGCCAGCAGTTTGTCCGTGGGTGGCTACACCTTC	CASSLSVGGYTF
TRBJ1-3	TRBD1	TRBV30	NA	TGTGCCTGGAGTGTCCCACAGGGGTACCCTGTGGACACCATATATTTT	CAWSVPQGYPVDTIYF
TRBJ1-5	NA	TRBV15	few	TGTGCCACCAGCAGGGTGGGGAGCAGCAATCAGCCCCAGCATTTT	CATSRVGSSNQPQHF
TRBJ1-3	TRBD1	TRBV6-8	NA	TGTGCCAGTTCCGGGACAGAGACAAACACCATATATTTT	CASSGTETNTIYF
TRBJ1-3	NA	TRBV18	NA	TGTGCCAGCTCACCACAGACAGACCATGGAAACACCATATATTTT	CASSPQTDHGNTIYF
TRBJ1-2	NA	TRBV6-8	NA	TGTGCCAGTAGGAACCCAGGGGACTATGGCTACACCTTC	CASRNPGDYGYTF
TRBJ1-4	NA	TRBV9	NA	TGTGCCAGTTACGGGGTTAATGAAAAACTGTTTTTT	CASYGVNEKLFF
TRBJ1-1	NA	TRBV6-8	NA	TGTGCCAGCAGTTGGGATAGTGGGGTGTTTGAAGCTTTCTTT	CASSWDSGVFEAFF
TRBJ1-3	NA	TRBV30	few	TGTGCCTGGGCACTTTTGAGGGACACCCGCTCTGGAAACACCATATATTTT	CAWALLRDTRSGNTIYF
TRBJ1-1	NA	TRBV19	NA	TGTGCCAGTAAGATTGGGAACACTGAAGCTTTCTTT	CASKIGNTEAFF
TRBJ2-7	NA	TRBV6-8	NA	TGTGCCAGCAGTTACGCGAGCTCCTACGAGCAGTACTTC	CASSYASSYEQYF
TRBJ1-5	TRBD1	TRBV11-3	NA	TGTGCCAGCAGCCCCGGGACAGGGGGCGATCTTCGCAATCAGCCCCAGCATTTT	CASSPGTGGDLRNQPQHF
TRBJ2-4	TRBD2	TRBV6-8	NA	TGTGCCATCAGTACGACTATAGCGGGGGCCAAAAACATTCAGTACTTC	CAISTTIAGAKNIQYF
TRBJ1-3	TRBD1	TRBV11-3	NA	TGTGCCAGCAGCTTAGGGGGGACAGTCTTCGACTCGTCTGGAAACACCATATATTTT	CASSLGGTVFDSSGNTIYF
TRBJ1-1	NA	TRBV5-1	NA	TGCGCCAGCAGCCCCCAGCCAGGGAACACTGAAGCTTTTTTT	CASSPQPGNTEAFF
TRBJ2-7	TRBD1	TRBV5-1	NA	TGCGCCAGCAGCTTGGTCAACACCTATGACAGGGGGCTGTTTTTTTGGGAGCAGTACTTC	CASSLVNTYDRGLFFWEQYF
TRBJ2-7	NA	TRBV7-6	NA	TGTGCCAGCAGCCTAGAAGTGACAGGCCACGAGCAATACTTC	CASSLEVTGHEQYF
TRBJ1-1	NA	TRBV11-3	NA	TGTGCCAGCAGTAACCAGGGGATAGGGACTGAAGCTTTCTTT	CASSNQGIGTEAFF
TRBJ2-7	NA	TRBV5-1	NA	TGCGCCAGCAGCCTGACAGCCTATAGCGTCGACGAGCAGTACTTC	CASSLTAYSVDEQYF
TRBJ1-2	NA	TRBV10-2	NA	TGCGCCAGCAGTGACGGGGGTGGCTATGGCTACACCTTC	CASSDGGGYGYTF
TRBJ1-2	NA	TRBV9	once	TGTGCCAGCAGCAGGACAGACCTGTACTATGGCTACACCTTC	CASSRTDLYYGYTF
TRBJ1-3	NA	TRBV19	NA	TGTGCCAGCGGGCTCCCAGGTAACTCTGGAAACACCATATATTTT	CASGLPGNSGNTIYF
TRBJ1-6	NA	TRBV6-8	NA	TGTGCCAGCAGTCGAGTGAGCGAATCACCCCTCCACTTT	CASSRVSESPLHF
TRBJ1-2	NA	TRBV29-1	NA	TGCAGCGTCCCCGGCGGGGGCGCGGGCTATGGCTACACCTTC	CSVPGGGAGYGYTF
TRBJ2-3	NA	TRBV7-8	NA	TGTGCCAGCAGCTTAGAGTTGGAGGGAACGCAGTATTTT	CASSLELEGTQYF
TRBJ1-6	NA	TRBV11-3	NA	TGTGCCAGCAGCTTATATGGGGGTTCCTATAATTCACCCCTCCACTTT	CASSLYGGSYNSPLHF